Included here is one T cell receptor beta chain sequence, with context. The data originate from a study of blood T cell repertoires in COVID-19. Authors' processing steps: Estimates of nucleated cell counts were drawn from the amplification of reference gene primers. Data came from immunoSEQ multiplex PCR; TCRdb stores just in-frame clones and leaves some out. That table gives V, J and clone size, and the DNA gave D and trimming. The sample shows about 110,000 clones, just over 70% of them seen only once. Germline CDR1 reads LNHDA; CDR2 reads SQIVND (reference sequence). V was pared by 4 bases and J by 7 bases, with 10 bases of the junction left unmatched. The CDR3 consists of 15 residues.

The chain employs TRBV19 and TRBJ2-1, with 7 positions matching TRBD1. The sample consisted of peripheral blood. The receptor's source is a woman aged 40 to 50 with acute or convalescent COVID-19. The DNA for the CDR3 is TGTGCCAGTAGTACCACCGACAGGGCAGATAATGAGCAGTTCTTC. Its translation: CASSTTDRADNEQFF.